This T cell receptor (beta chain) was captured by sequencing in a study of CD8 T cells in ankylosing spondylitis. TCRdb redid the calling of the 5' RACE reads with MiXCR, one entry per CDR3 protein. The sample comprises 200,000 to 250,000 distinct CDR3 sequences, 8% to 11% of which are singletons, and 20% to 25% rests with the top ten. The sample holds many counts of this clonotype. Deletions cut 3 bases from V and 0 bases from J, with 9 bases between. This CDR3 has 14 amino acids. Germline V gene sequence: CDR1 DFQATT, CDR2 SNEGSKA (reference sequence). What was sequenced was blood, either unsorted or a sorted T cell fraction (not recorded which). The sequence was collected from a male donor with ankylosing spondylitis or in good health (not recorded which). V is TRBV20-1 and J is TRBJ2-1; D call uncertain. The CDR3 coding sequence is TGCAGTGCTAGGGGGTTGATCTCCTACAATGAGCAGTTCTTC. Translated, it gives CSARGLISYNEQFF.